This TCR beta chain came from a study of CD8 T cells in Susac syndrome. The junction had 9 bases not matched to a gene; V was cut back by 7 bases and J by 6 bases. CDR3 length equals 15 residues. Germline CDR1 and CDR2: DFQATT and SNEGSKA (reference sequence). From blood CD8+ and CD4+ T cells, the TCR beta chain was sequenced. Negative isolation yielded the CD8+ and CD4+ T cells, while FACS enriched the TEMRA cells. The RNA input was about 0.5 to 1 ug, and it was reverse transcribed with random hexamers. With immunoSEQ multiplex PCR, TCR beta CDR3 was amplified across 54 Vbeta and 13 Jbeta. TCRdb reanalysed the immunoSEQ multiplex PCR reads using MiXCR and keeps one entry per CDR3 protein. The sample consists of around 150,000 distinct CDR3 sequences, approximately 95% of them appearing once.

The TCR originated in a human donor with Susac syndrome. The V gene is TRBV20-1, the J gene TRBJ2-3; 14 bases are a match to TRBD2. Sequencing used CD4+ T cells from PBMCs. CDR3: CSVETGLAGVDTQYF. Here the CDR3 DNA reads TGCAGTGTCGAGACGGGACTAGCGGGAGTTGATACGCAGTATTTT.